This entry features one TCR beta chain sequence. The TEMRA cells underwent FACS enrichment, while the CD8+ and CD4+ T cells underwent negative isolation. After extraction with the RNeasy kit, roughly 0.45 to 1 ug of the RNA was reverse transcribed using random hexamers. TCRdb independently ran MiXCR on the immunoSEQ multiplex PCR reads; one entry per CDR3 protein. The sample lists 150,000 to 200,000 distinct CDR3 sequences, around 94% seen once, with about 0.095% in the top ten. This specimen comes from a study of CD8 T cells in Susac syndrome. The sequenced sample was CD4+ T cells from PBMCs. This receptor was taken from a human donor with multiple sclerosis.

DNA of the CDR3: TGCAGTGCTAGGGGGACTAGCTCAACGGAGACCCAGTACTTC. This sequence encodes CSARGTSSTETQYF. The gene calls are TRBV20-1 and TRBJ2-5, with 9 positions matching TRBD2. V trimming: 3 bases; J trimming: 5 bases; junction bases outside the gene matches: 7. This CDR3 region has 14 residues. CDR1 is DFQATT and CDR2 is SNEGSKA in the germline V gene (reference sequence).